In its sample, the clone carrying this TCR beta chain was seen a few times. The sample originates from a study of blood T cell repertoires in COVID-19. The protocol was immunoSEQ multiplex PCR, while the TCRdb copy is restricted to in-frame clones and leaves out a portion. The table records around 100,000 clones, about four fifths of them present only once. The CDR3 runs 13 residues. Germline V CDR1 and CDR2: LGHDT, YNNKEL (reference sequence). With 2 bases removed from V and 3 bases from J, the gap between germline ends came to 7 bases. V is TRBV3-1 (or the pseudogene TRBV3-2) and J is TRBJ1-2; D uncertain. This receptor was taken from a human donor in a cohort sampled during active COVID-19. Specimen: peripheral blood. The CDR3 sequence is CASSQSQYYGYTF. CDR3 coding DNA: TGTGCCAGCAGCCAATCACAGTACTATGGCTACACCTTC.